The present TCR beta chain was sequenced within a study of T cell responses to AZD1222 COVID-19 vaccine. Using immunoSEQ multiplex PCR, the repertoire was profiled, and TCRdb retains in-frame clones only, with some absent. The sample lists some 120,000 clones; around 90% were seen once. This TCR came from an adult who received the AZD1222 COVID-19 vaccine. The sample in question was peripheral blood, obtained 28 days after the second AZD1222 dose.

The CDR3 reads CASSLASSTDTQYF. The CDR3 coding sequence is TGTGCCAGCAGCTTAGCTAGTAGCACAGATACGCAGTATTTT. The rearrangement links TRBV7-9 to TRBJ2-3; D is undetermined. CDR1 is SEHNR, CDR2 FQNEAQ, per germline (reference sequence). V lost 0 bases to trimming and J lost 0 bases, with 4 bases between them. CDR3 length: 14 amino acids.